This TCR beta chain was observed in a study of cytomegalovirus exposure and HLA in healthy donors. Study-wide context: The early release's HLA-typed donors yielded 78 million or so unique TCRs. General study points: Earlier findings revealed that most TCR beta V segments proved productive either about 87% or about 30% of the time. There were some public TCRs occurring in many donors, but most TCR sequences were rare. Sequencing likely generated an artifact that appeared as a cluster of highly shared sequence variants.

The PCR was carried out with 60 Vbeta primers and 13 Jbeta primers. The protocol was immunoSEQ multiplex PCR, while the TCRdb copy is restricted to in-frame clones and leaves out a portion. The sample records about 140,000 clones, 80% being singletons. For this clone: As yet, its antigen is unknown.

V lost 1 base, J lost 3 bases, and 5 bases lay in between. There are 13 residues in the CDR3. CDR1 LNHDA and CDR2 SQIVND come from the germline V gene (reference sequence). Source material: PBMCs. This clonotype was sampled from a male donor in good health and CMV-seropositive. The chain recombines TRBV19 with TRBJ2-3; D unresolved. The CDR3 spells CASSIGGTDTQYF. CDR3 DNA: TGTGCCAGTAGTATAGGCGGAACAGATACGCAGTATTTT.